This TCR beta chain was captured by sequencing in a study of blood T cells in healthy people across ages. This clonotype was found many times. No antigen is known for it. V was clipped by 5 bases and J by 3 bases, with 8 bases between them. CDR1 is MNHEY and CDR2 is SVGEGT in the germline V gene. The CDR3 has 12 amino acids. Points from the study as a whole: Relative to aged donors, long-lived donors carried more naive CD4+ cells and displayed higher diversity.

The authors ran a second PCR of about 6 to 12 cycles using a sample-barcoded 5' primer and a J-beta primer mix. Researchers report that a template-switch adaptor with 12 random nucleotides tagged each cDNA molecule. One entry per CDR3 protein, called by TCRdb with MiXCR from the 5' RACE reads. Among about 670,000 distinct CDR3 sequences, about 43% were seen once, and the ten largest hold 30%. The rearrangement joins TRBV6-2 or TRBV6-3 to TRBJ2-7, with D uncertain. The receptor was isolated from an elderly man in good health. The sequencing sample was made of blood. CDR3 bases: TGTGCCAGCAGTCCAATGAACTACGAGCAGTACTTC. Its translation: CASSPMNYEQYF.